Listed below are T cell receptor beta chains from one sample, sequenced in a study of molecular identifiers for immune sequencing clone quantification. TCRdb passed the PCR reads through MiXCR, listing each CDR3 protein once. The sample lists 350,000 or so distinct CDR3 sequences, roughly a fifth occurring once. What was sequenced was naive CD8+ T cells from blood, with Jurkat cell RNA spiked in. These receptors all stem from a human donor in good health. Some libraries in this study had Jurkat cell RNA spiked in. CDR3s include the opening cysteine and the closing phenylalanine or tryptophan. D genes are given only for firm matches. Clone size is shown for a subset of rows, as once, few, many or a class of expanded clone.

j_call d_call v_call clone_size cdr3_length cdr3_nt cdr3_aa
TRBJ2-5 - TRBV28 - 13 TGTGCCAGCAGTCGGGGGTGTACGGAGACCCAGTACTTC CASSRGCTETQYF
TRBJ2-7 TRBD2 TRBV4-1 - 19 TGCGCCAGCAGCCAAGGAGTAGCGGGCACCTTTTCCTCCTCCTACGAGCAGTACTTC CASSQGVAGTFSSSYEQYF
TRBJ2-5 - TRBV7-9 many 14 TGTGCCAGCAGCTTAAATGTTCTCCCAGAGACCCAGTACTTC CASSLNVLPETQYF
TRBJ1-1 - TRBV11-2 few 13 TGTGCCAGCAGCCAGTCAGGAGACACTGAAGCTTTCTTT CASSQSGDTEAFF
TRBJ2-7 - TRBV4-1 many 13 TGCGCCAGCAGCCCGGCCGCCCCTTACGAGCAGTACTTC CASSPAAPYEQYF
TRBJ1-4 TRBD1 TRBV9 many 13 TGTGCCAGCAGCCCGGGACAGGGGGAAAAACTGTTTTTT CASSPGQGEKLFF
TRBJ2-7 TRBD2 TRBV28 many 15 TGTGCCAGCCTAGTCCAAGGCGGGGGACTCTACGAGCAGTACTTC CASLVQGGGLYEQYF
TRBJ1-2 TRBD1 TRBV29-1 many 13 TGCAGCGTTCCAAGGTCAGGGGGCGGCGGCTACACCTTC CSVPRSGGGGYTF
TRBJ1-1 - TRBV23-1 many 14 TGCGCCAGTCCCCGGGGGTCCGTGAACACTGAAGCTTTCTTT CASPRGSVNTEAFF
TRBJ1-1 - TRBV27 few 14 TGTGCCAGCAGTCTGCTCCCGTTGAACACTGAAGCTTTCTTT CASSLLPLNTEAFF
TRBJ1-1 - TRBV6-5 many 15 TGTGCCAGCAGTTATAACAGTCGATTGAACACTGAAGCTTTCTTT CASSYNSRLNTEAFF
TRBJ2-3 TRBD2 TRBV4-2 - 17 TGTGCCAGCAGCCCCTCCGGGACTAGCGGGAGTCCAGATACGCAGTATTTT CASSPSGTSGSPDTQYF
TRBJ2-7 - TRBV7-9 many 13 TGTGCCAGCAGCTTAGGAATGGGGCCCGAGCAGTACTTC CASSLGMGPEQYF
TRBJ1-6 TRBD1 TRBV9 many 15 TGTGCCAGCAGCCCAGAGGGGACAGGGGAATCACCCCTCCACTTT CASSPEGTGESPLHF
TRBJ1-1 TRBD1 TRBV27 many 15 TGTGCCAGCAGCCCCGACAGGGGGCTGGGCACTGAAGCTTTCTTT CASSPDRGLGTEAFF
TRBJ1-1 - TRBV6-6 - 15 TGTGCCAGCAGTTCGGGAGTATGGGGCGCGGGTGAAGCTTTCTTT CASSSGVWGAGEAFF
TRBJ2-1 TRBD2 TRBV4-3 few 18 TGCGCCAGCAGCCAAGATTCGAGCGGGGCGAGCTCCTACAATGAGCAGTTCTTC CASSQDSSGASSYNEQFF
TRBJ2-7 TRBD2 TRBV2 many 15 TGTGCCAGCAGTGAAGCCTCTAGCGGAGGGTACGAGCAGTACTTC CASSEASSGGYEQYF
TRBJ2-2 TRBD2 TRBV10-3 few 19 TGTGCCATCAGTGAGAGTCCTAGCGGGGGCCCCGCGAACACCGGGGAGCTGTTTTTT CAISESPSGGPANTGELFF
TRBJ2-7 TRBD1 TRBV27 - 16 TGTGCCAGCAGTTTATCGGGACAGGGTGCCTCCTACGAGCAGTACTTC CASSLSGQGASYEQYF
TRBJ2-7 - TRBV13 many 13 TGTGCCAGCAGCCACAAGAGGGGCTACGAGCAGTACTTC CASSHKRGYEQYF
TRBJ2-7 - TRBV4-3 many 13 TGCGCCAGCAGCCAATCCAAAACCTACGAGCAGTACTTC CASSQSKTYEQYF
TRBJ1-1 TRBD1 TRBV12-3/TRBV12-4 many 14 TGTGCCAGCAGTTCAGGGACAGGGGTGGTTGAAGCTTTCTTT CASSSGTGVVEAFF
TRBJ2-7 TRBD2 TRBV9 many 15 TGTGCCAGCAGCGTACGGGGGGGCAATAGCGACGAGCAGTACTTC CASSVRGGNSDEQYF